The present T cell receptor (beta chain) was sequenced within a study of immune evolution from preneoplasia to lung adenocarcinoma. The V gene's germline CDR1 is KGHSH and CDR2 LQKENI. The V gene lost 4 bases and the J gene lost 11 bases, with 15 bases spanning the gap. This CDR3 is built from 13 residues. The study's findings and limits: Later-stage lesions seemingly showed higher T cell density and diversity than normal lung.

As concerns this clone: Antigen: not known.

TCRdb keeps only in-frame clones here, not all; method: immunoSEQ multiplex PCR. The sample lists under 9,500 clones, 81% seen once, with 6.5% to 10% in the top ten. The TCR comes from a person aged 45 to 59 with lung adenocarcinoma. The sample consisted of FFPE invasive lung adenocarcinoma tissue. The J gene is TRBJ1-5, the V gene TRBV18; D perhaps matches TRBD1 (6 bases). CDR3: CASSLSDSSAQHF. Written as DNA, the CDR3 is TGTGCCAGCTCACTATCGGACAGTTCAGCCCAGCATTTT.